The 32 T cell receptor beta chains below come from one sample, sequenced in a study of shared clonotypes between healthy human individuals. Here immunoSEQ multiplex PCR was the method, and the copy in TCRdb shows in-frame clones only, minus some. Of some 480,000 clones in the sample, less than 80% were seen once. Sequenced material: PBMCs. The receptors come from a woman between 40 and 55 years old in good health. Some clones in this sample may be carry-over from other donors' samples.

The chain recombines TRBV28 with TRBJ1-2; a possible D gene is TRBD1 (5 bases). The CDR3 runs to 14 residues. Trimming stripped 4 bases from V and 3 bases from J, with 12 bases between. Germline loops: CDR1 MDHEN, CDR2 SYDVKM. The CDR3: CASSSLDRDYGYTF. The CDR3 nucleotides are TGTGCCAGCAGTTCACTCGACAGAGACTATGGCTACACCTTC.

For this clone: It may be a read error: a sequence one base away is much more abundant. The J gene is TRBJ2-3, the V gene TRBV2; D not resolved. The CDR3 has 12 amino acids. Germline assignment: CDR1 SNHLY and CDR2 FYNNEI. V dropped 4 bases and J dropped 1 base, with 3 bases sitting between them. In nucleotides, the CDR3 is TGTGCCAGCAGTGCCCGCACAGATACGCAGTATTTT. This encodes CASSARTDTQYF.

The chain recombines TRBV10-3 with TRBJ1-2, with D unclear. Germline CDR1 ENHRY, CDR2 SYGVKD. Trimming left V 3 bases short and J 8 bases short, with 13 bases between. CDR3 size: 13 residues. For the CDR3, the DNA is TGTGCCATCAGTGATTGGGGTTTAGAGGGCTACACCTTC. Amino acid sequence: CAISDWGLEGYTF.

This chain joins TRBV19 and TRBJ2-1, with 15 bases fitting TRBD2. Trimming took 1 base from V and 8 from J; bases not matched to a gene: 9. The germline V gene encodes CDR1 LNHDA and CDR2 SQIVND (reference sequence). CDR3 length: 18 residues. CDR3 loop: CASSIAGLAGGTGDEQFF. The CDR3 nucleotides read TGTGCCAGTAGTATAGCTGGACTAGCGGGAGGGACAGGAGATGAGCAGTTCTTC.

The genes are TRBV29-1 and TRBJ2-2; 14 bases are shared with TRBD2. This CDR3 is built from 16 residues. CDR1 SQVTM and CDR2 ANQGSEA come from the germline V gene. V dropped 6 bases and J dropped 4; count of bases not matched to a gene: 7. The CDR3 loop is CSVGTSGRVGTGELFF. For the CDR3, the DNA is TGCAGCGTCGGGACTAGCGGGAGAGTTGGCACCGGGGAGCTGTTTTTT.

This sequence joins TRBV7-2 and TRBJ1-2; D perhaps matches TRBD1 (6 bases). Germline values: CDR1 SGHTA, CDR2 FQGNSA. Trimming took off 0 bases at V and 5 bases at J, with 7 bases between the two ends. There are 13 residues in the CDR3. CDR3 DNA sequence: TGTGCCAGCAGCTTAGCACAGGGATATGGCTACACCTTC. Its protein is CASSLAQGYGYTF.

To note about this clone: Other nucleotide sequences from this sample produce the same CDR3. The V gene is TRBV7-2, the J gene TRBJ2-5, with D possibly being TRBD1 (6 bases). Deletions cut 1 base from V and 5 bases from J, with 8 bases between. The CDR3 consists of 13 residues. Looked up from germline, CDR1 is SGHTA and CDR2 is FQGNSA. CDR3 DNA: TGTGCCAGCAGCTTAGGACAGGCCGAGACCCAGTACTTC. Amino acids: CASSLGQAETQYF.

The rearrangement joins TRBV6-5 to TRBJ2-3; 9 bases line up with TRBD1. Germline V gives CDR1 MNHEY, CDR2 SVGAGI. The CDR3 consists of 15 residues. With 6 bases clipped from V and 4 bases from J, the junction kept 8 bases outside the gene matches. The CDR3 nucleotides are TGTGCCAGCAGCCGGGGACAGGGTGGCCCAGATACGCAGTATTTT. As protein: CASSRGQGGPDTQYF.

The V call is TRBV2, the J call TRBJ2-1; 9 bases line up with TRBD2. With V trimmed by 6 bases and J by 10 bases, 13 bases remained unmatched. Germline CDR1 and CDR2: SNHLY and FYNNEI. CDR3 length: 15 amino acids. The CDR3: CASSVRTSAQGEQFF. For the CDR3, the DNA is TGTGCCAGCAGCGTTCGGACTAGCGCGCAGGGGGAGCAGTTCTTC. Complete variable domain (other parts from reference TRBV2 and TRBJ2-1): EPEVTQTPSHQVTQMGQEVILRCVPISNHLYFYWYRQILGQKVEFLVSFYNNEISEKSEIFDDQFSVERPDGSNFTLKIRSTKLEDSAMYFCASSVRTSAQGEQFFGPGTRLTVL.

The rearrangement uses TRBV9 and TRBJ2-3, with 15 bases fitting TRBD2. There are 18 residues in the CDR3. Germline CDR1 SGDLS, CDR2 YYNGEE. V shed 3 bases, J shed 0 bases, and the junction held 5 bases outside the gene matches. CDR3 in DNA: TGTGCCAGCAGCGGGACTAGCGGGAGGGCGGGGAGCACAGATACGCAGTATTTT. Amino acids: CASSGTSGRAGSTDTQYF.

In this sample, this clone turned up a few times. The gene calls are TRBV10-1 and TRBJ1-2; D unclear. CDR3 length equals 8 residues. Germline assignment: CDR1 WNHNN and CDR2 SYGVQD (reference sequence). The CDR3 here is CEGHGYTF. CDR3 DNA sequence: TGCGAAGGCCATGGCTACACCTTC.

The CDR3 sequence: CASSPSPGTQYF. CDR3 DNA: TGTGCCAGCAGCCCGTCGCCGGGTACCCAGTACTTC. The V call is TRBV6-6, the J call TRBJ2-5; D is undetermined. Germline CDR1 reads MNHNY; CDR2 reads SVGAGI (reference sequence). Trimming took off 6 bases at V and 8 bases at J, with 13 bases between the two ends. CDR3 length: 12 residues.

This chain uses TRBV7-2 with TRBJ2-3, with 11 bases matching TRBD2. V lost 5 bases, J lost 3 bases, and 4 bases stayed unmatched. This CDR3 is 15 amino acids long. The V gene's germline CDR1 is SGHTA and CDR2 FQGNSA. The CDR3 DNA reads TGTGCCAGCAGCCCACTAGCGGGAGTAACAGATACGCAGTATTTT. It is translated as CASSPLAGVTDTQYF.

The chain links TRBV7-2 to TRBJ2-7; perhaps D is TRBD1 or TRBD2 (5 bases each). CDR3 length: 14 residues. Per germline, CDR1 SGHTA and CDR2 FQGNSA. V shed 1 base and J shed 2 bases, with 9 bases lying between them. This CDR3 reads CASSLGGDPYEQYF. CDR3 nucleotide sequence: TGTGCCAGCAGCTTAGGAGGGGATCCCTACGAGCAGTACTTC.

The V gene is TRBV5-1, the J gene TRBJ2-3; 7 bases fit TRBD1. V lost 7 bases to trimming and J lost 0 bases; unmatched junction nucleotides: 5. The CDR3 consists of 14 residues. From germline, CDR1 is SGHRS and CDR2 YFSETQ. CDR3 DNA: TGCGCCAGCGTGGACAGGAGTAGCACAGATACGCAGTATTTT. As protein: CASVDRSSTDTQYF. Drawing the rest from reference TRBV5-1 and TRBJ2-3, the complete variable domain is KAGVTQTPRYLIKTRGQQVTLSCSPISGHRSVSWYQQTPGQGLQFLFEYFSETQRNKGNFPGRFSGRQFSNSRSEMNVSTLELGDSALYLCASVDRSSTDTQYFGPGTRLTVL.

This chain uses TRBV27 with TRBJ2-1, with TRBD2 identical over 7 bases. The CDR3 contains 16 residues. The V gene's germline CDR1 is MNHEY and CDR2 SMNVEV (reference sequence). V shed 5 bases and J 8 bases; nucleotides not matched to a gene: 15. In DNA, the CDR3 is TGTGCCAGCAGTGGGCAGGGCGGGAGCACATTTGATGAGCAGTTCTTC. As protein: CASSGQGGSTFDEQFF.

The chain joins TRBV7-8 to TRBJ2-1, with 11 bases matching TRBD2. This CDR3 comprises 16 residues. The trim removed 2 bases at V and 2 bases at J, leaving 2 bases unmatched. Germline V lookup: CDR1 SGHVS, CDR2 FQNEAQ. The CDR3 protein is CASSLNSGRAYNEQFF. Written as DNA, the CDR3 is TGTGCCAGCAGCTTAAATAGCGGGAGGGCCTACAATGAGCAGTTCTTC.

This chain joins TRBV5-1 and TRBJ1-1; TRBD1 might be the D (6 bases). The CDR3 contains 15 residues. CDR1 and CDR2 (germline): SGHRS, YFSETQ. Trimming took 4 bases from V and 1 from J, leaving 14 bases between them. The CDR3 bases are TGCGCCAGCAGCGTACTAGGGGGACAGAACACTGAAGCTTTCTTT. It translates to CASSVLGGQNTEAFF.

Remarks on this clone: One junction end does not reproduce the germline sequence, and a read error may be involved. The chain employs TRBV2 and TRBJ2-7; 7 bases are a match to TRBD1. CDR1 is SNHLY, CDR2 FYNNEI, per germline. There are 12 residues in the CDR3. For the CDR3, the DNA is TGTGCCAGCAGCGGGACAGCCTACGGGCAGTACTTC. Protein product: CASSGTAYGQYF.

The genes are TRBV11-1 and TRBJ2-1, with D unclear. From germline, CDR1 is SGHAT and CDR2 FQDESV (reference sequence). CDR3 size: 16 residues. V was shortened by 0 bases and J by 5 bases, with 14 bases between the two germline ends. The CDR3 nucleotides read TGTGCCAGCAGCTTAGCACTCTGGGGTCAGGACAATGAGCAGTTCTTC. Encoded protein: CASSLALWGQDNEQFF.

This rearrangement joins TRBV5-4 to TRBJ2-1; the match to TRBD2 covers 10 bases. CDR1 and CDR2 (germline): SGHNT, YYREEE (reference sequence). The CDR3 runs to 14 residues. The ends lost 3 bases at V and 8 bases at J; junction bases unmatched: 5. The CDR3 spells CASSWGLAFYEQFF. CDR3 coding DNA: TGTGCCAGCAGCTGGGGACTAGCGTTCTATGAGCAGTTCTTC.

The CDR3 DNA follows: TGTGCCAGCAGGGTTTTAAACACCGGGGAGCTGTTTTTT. This encodes CASRVLNTGELFF. J is TRBJ2-2 and V is TRBV28; D unclear. The CDR3 consists of 13 residues. Trimming took 6 bases from V and 2 from J, leaving 7 bases between them. In germline, CDR1 is MDHEN, CDR2 SYDVKM.

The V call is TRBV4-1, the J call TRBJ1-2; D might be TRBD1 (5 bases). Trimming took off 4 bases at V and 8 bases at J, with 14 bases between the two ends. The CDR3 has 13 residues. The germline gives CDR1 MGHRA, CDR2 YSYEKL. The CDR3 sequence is CASSPGRKMGYTF. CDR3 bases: TGCGCCAGCAGCCCAGGGAGGAAGATGGGCTACACCTTC.

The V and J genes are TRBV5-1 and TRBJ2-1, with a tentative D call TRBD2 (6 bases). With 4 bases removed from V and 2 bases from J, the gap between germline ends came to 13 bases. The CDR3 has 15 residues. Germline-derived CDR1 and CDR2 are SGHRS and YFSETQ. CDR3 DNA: TGCGCCAGCAGCCAGGCGGGGAACACCTACAATGAGCAGTTCTTC. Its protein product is CASSQAGNTYNEQFF.

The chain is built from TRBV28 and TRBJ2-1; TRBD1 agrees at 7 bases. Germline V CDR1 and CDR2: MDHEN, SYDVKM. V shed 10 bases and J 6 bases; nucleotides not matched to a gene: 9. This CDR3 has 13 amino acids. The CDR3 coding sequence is TGTGCCAACCGGGACAGTGGGACCAATGAGCAGTTCTTC. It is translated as CANRDSGTNEQFF.

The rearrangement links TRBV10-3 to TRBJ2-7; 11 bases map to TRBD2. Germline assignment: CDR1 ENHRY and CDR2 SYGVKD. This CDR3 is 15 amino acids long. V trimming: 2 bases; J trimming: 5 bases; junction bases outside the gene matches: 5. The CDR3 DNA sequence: TGTGCCATCAGTGAGGCTAGCGGGAGGCCTCACGAGCAGTACTTC. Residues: CAISEASGRPHEQYF.

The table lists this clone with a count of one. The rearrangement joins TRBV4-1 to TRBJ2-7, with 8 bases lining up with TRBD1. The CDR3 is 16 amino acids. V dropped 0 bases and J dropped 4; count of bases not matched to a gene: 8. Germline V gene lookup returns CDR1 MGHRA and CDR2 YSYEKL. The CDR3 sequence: CASSQEGRGRRYEQYF. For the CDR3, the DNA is TGCGCCAGCAGCCAAGAGGGCAGGGGGCGTCGGTACGAGCAGTACTTC.

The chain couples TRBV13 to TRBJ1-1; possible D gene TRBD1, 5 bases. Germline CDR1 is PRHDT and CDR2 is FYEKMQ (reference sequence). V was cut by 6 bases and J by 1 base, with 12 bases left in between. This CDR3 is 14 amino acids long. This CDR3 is CASRPRQQNTEAFF. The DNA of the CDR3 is TGTGCCAGCAGACCGAGACAGCAGAACACTGAAGCTTTCTTT.

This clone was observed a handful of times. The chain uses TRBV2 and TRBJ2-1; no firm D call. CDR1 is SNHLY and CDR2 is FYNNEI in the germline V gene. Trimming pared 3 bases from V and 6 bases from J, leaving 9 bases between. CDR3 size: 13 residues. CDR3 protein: CASSEFRSNEQFF. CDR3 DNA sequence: TGTGCCAGCAGTGAGTTTAGGAGCAATGAGCAGTTCTTC.

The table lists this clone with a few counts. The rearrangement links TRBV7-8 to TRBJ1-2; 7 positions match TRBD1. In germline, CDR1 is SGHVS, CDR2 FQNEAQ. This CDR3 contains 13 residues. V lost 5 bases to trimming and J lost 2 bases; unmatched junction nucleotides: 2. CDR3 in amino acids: CASSQGQNYGYTF. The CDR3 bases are TGTGCCAGCAGCCAGGGACAGAACTATGGCTACACCTTC.

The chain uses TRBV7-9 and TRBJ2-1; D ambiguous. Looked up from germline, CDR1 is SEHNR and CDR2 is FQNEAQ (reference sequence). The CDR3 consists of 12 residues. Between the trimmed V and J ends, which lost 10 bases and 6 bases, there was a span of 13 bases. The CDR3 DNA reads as TGTGCCACGTCAGACTGGCGCAATGAGCAGTTCTTC. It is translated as CATSDWRNEQFF.

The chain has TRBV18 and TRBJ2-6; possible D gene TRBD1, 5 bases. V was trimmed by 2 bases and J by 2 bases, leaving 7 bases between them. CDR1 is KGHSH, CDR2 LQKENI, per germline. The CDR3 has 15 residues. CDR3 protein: CASSPGRAGANVLTF. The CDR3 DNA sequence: TGTGCCAGCTCACCAGGCAGGGCTGGGGCCAACGTCCTGACTTTC.